The source of this T cell receptor beta chain is a study of spatial heterogeneity in lung cancer. On the study more broadly: Combinations of a unique TCR and a UMI were tallied in raw reads, and on average each appeared more than ten times. Study-level findings and limits: More often at tumor resection than at routine follow-up, ubiquitous expanded tumor TCRs were detected in the blood.

This clonotype was counted many times. Its antigen is undetermined. The sample's time point: sample taken at primary tumor resection. No cell sorting; template was whole RNA from tumor, lung tissue or PBMC. After removal of 7 bases from V and 4 bases from J, the junction contained 5 bases not matched to a gene. CDR1 is MNHEY and CDR2 is SVGAGI in the germline V gene. The CDR3 is made up of 13 amino acids. TCRdb reprocessed the 5' RACE reads with MiXCR, giving one entry per CDR3 protein. The sample holds approximately 44,000 distinct CDR3 sequences, approximately 13% seen once. This sequence was found in a male donor with early-stage non-small cell lung cancer. The chain joins TRBV6-5 to TRBJ2-7; 9 nucleotides agree with TRBD1. Material: PBMCs, obtained at surgery. The CDR3 nucleotides are TGTGCCAGCAAAGGGACAGGGACATACGAGCAGTACTTC. This encodes CASKGTGTYEQYF.